These 18 T cell receptor beta chains came from one sample sequenced in a study of cytomegalovirus exposure and HLA in healthy donors. PCR employed 60 Vbeta and 13 Jbeta primers. TCRdb's copy holds only in-frame clones and misses some; the assay was immunoSEQ multiplex PCR. The sample contains 150,000 to 200,000 clones, over 75% of which appear only once. Material: PBMCs. The origin of the receptors is a young man in good health and CMV-seropositive.

The V and J genes are TRBV6-6 and TRBJ1-2, with 9 bases aligning to TRBD1. The CDR3 contains 13 residues. With V trimmed by 7 bases and J by 7 bases, 7 bases remained unmatched. Per the germline V gene, CDR1 is MNHNY and CDR2 is SVGAGI (reference sequence). CDR3 bases: TGTGCCAGCACAACAGGGGGCGCAGGTGGCTACACCTTC. This translates into CASTTGGAGGYTF.

The genes are TRBV19 and TRBJ1-2; D remains ambiguous. The CDR3 length is 16 residues. V dropped 2 bases and J dropped 0 bases, with 13 bases sitting between them. Germline V gene lookup returns CDR1 LNHDA and CDR2 SQIVND (reference sequence). This chain's CDR3 is CASSITTPGTNYGYTF. Here the CDR3 DNA reads TGTGCCAGTAGTATAACCACACCGGGGACTAACTATGGCTACACCTTC.

This clone has only a few counts. The chain joins TRBV4-3 to TRBJ1-1; 7 bases match TRBD1. In germline, CDR1 is LGHNA, CDR2 YSLEER. The V and J ends lost 0 bases and 3 bases, in that order; junction bases with no gene match: 7. CDR3 size: 16 residues. CDR3 in amino acids: CASSQDPRRGDTEAFF. CDR3 in DNA: TGCGCCAGCAGCCAAGATCCACGCAGGGGGGACACTGAAGCTTTCTTT.

The V gene is TRBV4-1, the J gene TRBJ2-7, with 9 nucleotides matching TRBD1. The CDR3 is 16 residues long. Trimming cost V 5 bases and J 8 bases; bases outside gene matches: 16. The germline gives CDR1 MGHRA, CDR2 YSYEKL. In DNA form, the CDR3 reads TGCGCCAGCAGCTTACAGGGGGCGCAACCCCGTCACAAGCAGTACTTC. This codes for CASSLQGAQPRHKQYF.

The chain is built from TRBV7-9 and TRBJ1-4; TRBD1 matches 7 bases. After removal of 5 bases from V and 6 bases from J, the junction contained 15 bases not matched to a gene. This CDR3 region has 17 residues. Germline V gene data show CDR1 as SEHNR and CDR2 as FQNEAQ (reference sequence). CDR3 loop: CASSAVFLTGWYEKLFF. The CDR3 DNA reads as TGTGCCAGCAGCGCCGTGTTTTTGACAGGGTGGTATGAAAAACTGTTTTTT.

The chain uses TRBV5-1 and TRBJ2-3; no definite D call. V was pared by 3 bases and J by 2 bases, with 13 bases between. This CDR3 contains 15 residues. The V gene's germline CDR1 is SGHRS and CDR2 YFSETQ. Here the CDR3 DNA reads TGCGCCAGCAGCTCCGCAGGCTCGGACACAGATACGCAGTATTTT. This sequence encodes CASSSAGSDTDTQYF.

This clone was observed a handful of times. The rearrangement uses TRBV4-3 and TRBJ2-7; 9 nucleotides align to TRBD1. Germline CDR1 reads LGHNA; CDR2 reads YSLEER. The CDR3 has 14 residues. V was clipped by 4 bases and J by 5 bases; unmatched bases: 6. The CDR3 region is CASSRGQGLNEQYF. Here the CDR3 DNA reads TGCGCCAGCAGCCGAGGACAGGGGCTCAACGAGCAGTACTTC.

V usage is TRBV6-6 and J usage is TRBJ2-1, with D hard to call. CDR1 MNHNY and CDR2 SVGAGI come from the germline V gene (reference sequence). The CDR3 covers 15 residues. Trimming stripped 10 bases from V and 6 bases from J, with 22 bases between. CDR3 coding DNA: TGTGCCACTACCCGCAACCCACCTAGACCCAATGAGCAGTTCTTC. It encodes CATTRNPPRPNEQFF.

The V gene is TRBV6-5, the J gene TRBJ2-5; D is undetermined. Germline V lookup: CDR1 MNHEY, CDR2 SVGAGI. The CDR3 runs to 15 residues. V lost 5 bases and J lost 0, with 13 bases in between. DNA for the CDR3: TGTGCCAGCAGTCCATCAGTCCAGTACCAAGAGACCCAGTACTTC. It translates to CASSPSVQYQETQYF.

The chain has TRBV5-4 and TRBJ2-7; TRBD1 agrees at 7 bases. The CDR3 spans 15 residues. V was pared by 4 bases and J by 3 bases, with 10 bases of the junction left unmatched. Germline V lookup: CDR1 SGHNT, CDR2 YYREEE (reference sequence). The DNA of the CDR3 is TGTGCCAGCAGCGCGGTCGGGACAGTTATCTACGAGCAGTACTTC. Protein product: CASSAVGTVIYEQYF.

This chain uses TRBV10-3 with TRBJ2-7, with TRBD1 matching 7 bases. With V trimmed by 5 bases and J by 5 bases, 6 bases remained unmatched. The CDR3 extends over 13 amino acids. In germline, CDR1 is ENHRY, CDR2 SYGVKD. CDR3 amino acids: CAISRQGAHEQYF. CDR3 DNA sequence: TGTGCCATCAGTCGACAGGGTGCGCACGAGCAGTACTTC.

V gene TRBV29-1 combines with J gene TRBJ2-5, with a weak D call TRBD1 (6 bases). CDR1 SQVTM and CDR2 ANQGSEA come from the germline V gene. V lost 4 bases, J lost 2 bases, and 11 bases lay in between. The CDR3 is made up of 13 amino acids. The CDR3 DNA reads TGCAGCGTTGCGCAGGGGCGGCAAGAGACCCAGTACTTC. It specifies CSVAQGRQETQYF.

As for this clone: The sample holds other DNA sequences that translate to the same CDR3. This chain connects TRBV27 to TRBJ2-3, with TRBD1 identical over 9 bases. This CDR3 comprises 15 residues. The trim removed 5 bases at V and 1 base at J, leaving 4 bases unmatched. The germline V gene has CDR1 MNHEY and CDR2 SMNVEV (reference sequence). CDR3 loop: CASSPRDRGTDTQYF. In nucleotides, the CDR3 is TGTGCCAGCAGTCCTCGGGACAGGGGCACAGATACGCAGTATTTT.

The V and J genes are TRBV9 and TRBJ2-2; weak D call: TRBD1 (5 bases). V dropped 2 bases and J dropped 3 bases, with 11 bases sitting between them. CDR1 SGDLS and CDR2 YYNGEE come from the germline V gene. The CDR3 is made up of 15 amino acids. CDR3 DNA: TGTGCCAGCAGCGTTTCAGGGTCGGACACCGGGGAGCTGTTTTTT. Its protein is CASSVSGSDTGELFF.

The genes are TRBV18 and TRBJ2-1; 7 nucleotides line up with TRBD2. Germline V gene lookup returns CDR1 KGHSH and CDR2 LQKENI. The CDR3 extends over 13 amino acids. Trimming at V came to 6 bases and at J to 4 bases, leaving 3 bases not matched to a gene. DNA for the CDR3: TGTGCCAGCTCCCTCGGGGGGTACAATGAGCAGTTCTTC. Its translation is CASSLGGYNEQFF.

The chain combines TRBV5-1 with TRBJ2-5; tentatively, D is TRBD1 (5 bases). Germline V gives CDR1 SGHRS, CDR2 YFSETQ. This CDR3 is 14 amino acids long. V lost 4 bases and J lost 1, with 11 bases in between. Here the CDR3 reads CASSHGQVQETQYF. The CDR3 bases are TGCGCCAGCAGCCATGGACAAGTCCAAGAGACCCAGTACTTC.

This clone came up a few times. The rearrangement links TRBV2 to TRBJ1-1; unclear D gene. Trimming left V 4 bases short and J 1 base short, with 7 bases between. Germline CDR1 is SNHLY and CDR2 is FYNNEI. The CDR3 totals 13 residues. CDR3 in amino acids: CASSGQPNTEAFF. The CDR3 DNA reads as TGTGCCAGCAGTGGACAACCGAACACTGAAGCTTTCTTT.

The chain has TRBV5-6 and TRBJ2-7; 10 nucleotides match TRBD2. The CDR3 spans 13 residues. Germline-derived CDR1 and CDR2 are SGHDT and YYEEEE. With V trimmed by 5 bases and J by 7 bases, 6 bases remained unmatched. CDR3 sequence (DNA): TGTGCCAGCAGAGCGGGGGGGCCGGGGGAGCAGTACTTC. It yields the protein CASRAGGPGEQYF.